These 18 T cell receptor beta chains came from one sample sequenced in a study of cytomegalovirus exposure and HLA in healthy donors. The PCR used 60 Vbeta and 13 Jbeta primers. The table came from immunoSEQ multiplex PCR; TCRdb's copy has only in-frame clones and leaves some out. Of around 150,000 clones in the sample, 84% are singletons; the top ten hold 1.5% to 2%. The sample taken for sequencing was PBMCs. These receptor sequences come from a man aged 18 to 35 in good health and CMV-seronegative.

The J gene is TRBJ2-3, the V gene TRBV11-2, with 13 positions matching TRBD2. V shed 5 bases, J shed 4 bases, and the junction held 9 bases outside the gene matches. The CDR3 runs to 17 residues. In germline, CDR1 is SGHAT, CDR2 FQNNGV. CDR3 DNA: TGTGCCAGCAGCGTAGGCAGACTAGCGGGAGGCCCAGATACGCAGTATTTT. Translating gives CASSVGRLAGGPDTQYF.

The chain uses TRBV18 and TRBJ2-5, with 9 bases lining up with TRBD2. The assigned J gene may be wrong: the sequence end matches TRBJ2-7 better. The germline V gene has CDR1 KGHSH and CDR2 LQKENI. The CDR3 spans 14 residues. CDR3 DNA sequence: TGTGCCAGCTCAGCGGGACTAGCTCCCTACGAGCAGTACTTC. Translation gives CASSAGLAPYEQYF.

This chain joins TRBV25-1 and TRBJ1-2; no clear D gene. Looked up from germline, CDR1 is MGHDK and CDR2 is SYGVNS. There are 15 residues in the CDR3. V lost 1 base, J lost 7 bases, and 16 bases lay in between. The CDR3 here is CASSESVEGVPGYTF. The CDR3 bases are TGTGCCAGCAGTGAATCAGTCGAGGGAGTCCCTGGCTACACCTTC.

The V gene is TRBV6-1, the J gene TRBJ2-7, with 7 nucleotides matching TRBD2. With 10 bases clipped from V and 7 bases from J, the junction kept 4 bases outside the gene matches. Germline CDR1 reads MNHNS; CDR2 reads SASEGT. This CDR3 has 10 residues. The CDR3 sequence is CATLGREQYF. The CDR3 coding sequence is TGTGCCACCCTCGGGAGGGAGCAGTACTTC.

This clone was detected a few times. The genes are TRBV5-1 and TRBJ2-3, with 9 bases lining up with TRBD2. In germline, CDR1 is SGHRS, CDR2 YFSETQ. The CDR3 extends over 16 amino acids. Unmatched junction bases numbered 13, after V lost 5 bases and J lost 6 bases. CDR3 residues: CASRINPGLALDTQYF. In DNA form, the CDR3 reads TGCGCCAGCAGAATAAACCCGGGACTAGCCTTGGATACGCAGTATTTT.

The chain has TRBV10-3 and TRBJ1-2; 7 positions match TRBD1. This CDR3 has 16 residues. With 2 bases clipped from V and 3 bases from J, the junction kept 9 bases outside the gene matches. Per germline, CDR1 ENHRY and CDR2 SYGVKD. In DNA form, the CDR3 reads TGTGCCATCAGTGAGCCGGCCCAGGGGGTGGACTATGGCTACACCTTC. As protein: CAISEPAQGVDYGYTF.

This clone was detected a few times. This rearrangement joins TRBV13 to TRBJ1-6, with 7 bases lining up with TRBD1. The CDR3 is 16 amino acids. Germline CDR1 is PRHDT and CDR2 is FYEKMQ (reference sequence). Trimming cost V 4 bases and J 0 bases; bases outside gene matches: 3. This chain's CDR3 is CASSSHRGSYNSPLHF. CDR3 DNA sequence: TGTGCCAGCAGCTCGCACAGGGGCTCCTATAATTCACCCCTCCACTTT.

The rearrangement joins TRBV6-5 to TRBJ2-3, with TRBD1 matching 7 bases. Per the germline V gene, CDR1 is MNHEY and CDR2 is SVGAGI. This CDR3 has 15 amino acids. V lost 6 bases and J lost 1; bases outside the gene matches: 7. The CDR3 sequence: CASRRGGLGTDTQYF. The DNA for the CDR3 is TGTGCCAGCAGGAGAGGGGGCTTGGGCACAGATACGCAGTATTTT.

This sequence joins TRBV6-5 and TRBJ1-2; D is possibly TRBD1 (5 bases). Germline CDR1 and CDR2: MNHEY and SVGAGI. The V end lost 6 bases, the J end lost 0 bases, and 8 bases lay between the germline ends. The CDR3 loop spans 13 amino acids. CDR3 bases: TGTGCCAGCAGCAGACAGCCTAACTATGGCTACACCTTC. Translation: CASSRQPNYGYTF.

This chain joins TRBV15 and TRBJ1-6; D is unresolved. Germline V gene data show CDR1 as LNHNV and CDR2 as YYDKDF (reference sequence). The ends were cut back, 0 bases at V and 4 bases at J, with 4 bases in the middle. The CDR3 contains 14 residues. DNA for the CDR3: TGTGCCACCAGCAGAGACCGGTATAATTCACCCCTCCACTTT. Its protein product is CATSRDRYNSPLHF.

This chain connects TRBV2 to TRBJ2-7; 9 positions match TRBD1. The germline CDR1 and CDR2 sequences are SNHLY and FYNNEI. V shed 6 bases and J 6 bases; nucleotides not matched to a gene: 12. This CDR3 is built from 15 residues. This chain's CDR3 is CASRTFRDRAVEQYF. For the CDR3, the DNA is TGTGCCAGCAGGACTTTCCGGGACAGGGCTGTCGAGCAGTACTTC.

V and J are TRBV4-2 and TRBJ2-3; 7 bases are a match to TRBD1. The V and J ends lost 0 bases and 2 bases, in that order; junction bases with no gene match: 5. CDR1 LGHNA and CDR2 YNFKEQ come from the germline V gene. The CDR3 covers 16 residues. The CDR3 coding sequence is TGTGCCAGCAGCCAAGATCTGGGACAGTACACAGATACGCAGTATTTT. It translates to CASSQDLGQYTDTQYF.

V and J are TRBV27 and TRBJ2-6; 7 bases match TRBD1. With V trimmed by 5 bases and J by 0 bases, 10 bases remained unmatched. This CDR3 is built from 18 residues. Germline CDR1 and CDR2: MNHEY and SMNVEV (reference sequence). As DNA, the CDR3 is TGTGCCAGCAGTCCCTGGACAGGTGACTTCTCTGGGGCCAACGTCCTGACTTTC. Translation gives CASSPWTGDFSGANVLTF.

This chain uses TRBV27 with TRBJ2-7, with 9 nucleotides matching TRBD1. The CDR3 covers 14 residues. Germline V lookup: CDR1 MNHEY, CDR2 SMNVEV (reference sequence). Trimming cost V 2 bases and J 6 bases; bases outside gene matches: 5. Here the CDR3 reads CASSLIQGAGEQYF. The CDR3 nucleotides read TGTGCCAGCAGTTTAATACAGGGGGCTGGCGAGCAGTACTTC.

This chain links TRBV2 with TRBJ1-2, with 10 bases aligning to TRBD1. Germline lookup yields CDR1 SNHLY and CDR2 FYNNEI. CDR3 length: 14 amino acids. Trimming cost V 5 bases and J 8 bases; bases outside gene matches: 8. The CDR3 nucleotides read TGTGCCAGCAGTCAAGACAGGGGGCGAAGAGGCTACACCTTC. Its translation: CASSQDRGRRGYTF.

This clone has a handful of counts. The chain carries TRBV5-1 and TRBJ1-1, with 7 bases identical to TRBD1. This CDR3 has 13 residues. CDR1 and CDR2 (germline): SGHRS, YFSETQ. V gave up 1 base and J gave up 4 bases; unmatched junction bases: 1. CDR3 sequence: CASSLTGVTEAFF. The CDR3 nucleotides read TGCGCCAGCAGCTTGACAGGGGTCACTGAAGCTTTCTTT.

The V and J genes are TRBV2 and TRBJ2-5; TRBD1 matches 10 bases. V dropped 8 bases and J dropped 4; count of bases not matched to a gene: 1. CDR1 is SNHLY and CDR2 is FYNNEI in the germline V gene. The CDR3 extends over 12 amino acids. CDR3 loop: CASRDRGETQYF. DNA of the CDR3: TGTGCCAGCCGGGACAGGGGAGAGACCCAGTACTTC.

This clone has just one count. This rearrangement joins TRBV28 to TRBJ1-5, with a possible D match to TRBD1 (6 bases). The CDR3 length is 16 residues. Germline assignment: CDR1 MDHEN and CDR2 SYDVKM. Trimming removed 3 bases from V and 7 bases from J, with 19 bases in between. The CDR3 spells CASSFVERGQGQPQHF. The CDR3 DNA reads as TGTGCCAGCAGTTTCGTCGAGAGGGGCCAGGGGCAGCCCCAGCATTTT.